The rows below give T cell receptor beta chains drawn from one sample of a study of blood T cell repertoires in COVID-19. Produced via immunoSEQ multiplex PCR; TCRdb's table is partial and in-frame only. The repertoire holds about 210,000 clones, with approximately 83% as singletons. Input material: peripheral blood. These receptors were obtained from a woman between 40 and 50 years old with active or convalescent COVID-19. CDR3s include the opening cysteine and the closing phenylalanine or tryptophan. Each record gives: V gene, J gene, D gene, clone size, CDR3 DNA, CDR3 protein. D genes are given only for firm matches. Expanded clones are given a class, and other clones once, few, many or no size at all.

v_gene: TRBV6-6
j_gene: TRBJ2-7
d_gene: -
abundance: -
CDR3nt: TGTGCCAGCAGCCAACTAGCCGACCCGGGTCGGCAGTACTTC
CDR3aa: CASSQLADPGRQYF

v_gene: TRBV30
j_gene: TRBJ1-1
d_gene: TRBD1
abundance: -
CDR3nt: TGTGCCCGCAGGGACAGGGGAAGGACTGAAGCTTTCTTT
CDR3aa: CARRDRGRTEAFF

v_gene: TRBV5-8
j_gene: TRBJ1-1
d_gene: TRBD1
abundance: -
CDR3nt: TGTGCCAGCAGCTTGGCAGGGGGAGACACTGAAGCTTTCTTT
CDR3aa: CASSLAGGDTEAFF

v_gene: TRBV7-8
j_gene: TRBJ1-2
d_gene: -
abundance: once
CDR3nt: TGTGCCAGCAGCACAGGGCTTTTTGACTATGGCTACACCTTC
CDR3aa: CASSTGLFDYGYTF

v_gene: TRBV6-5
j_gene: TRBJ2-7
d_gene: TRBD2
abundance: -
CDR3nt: TGTGCCAGCGTTGGACTAGACCCCCTCGAGCAGTACTTC
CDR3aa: CASVGLDPLEQYF

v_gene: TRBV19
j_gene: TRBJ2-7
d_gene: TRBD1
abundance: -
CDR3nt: TGTGCCAGCAGCAGGGGGTCGGCGTACGAGCAGTACTTC
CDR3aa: CASSRGSAYEQYF

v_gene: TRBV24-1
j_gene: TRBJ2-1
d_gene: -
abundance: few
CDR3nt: TGTGCCACCAGTGTGGCAGACAATGAGCAGTTCTTC
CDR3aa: CATSVADNEQFF

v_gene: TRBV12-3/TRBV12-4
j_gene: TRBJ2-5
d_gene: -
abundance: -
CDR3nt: TGTGCCAGCAGTCCCCAACAGGAAGAGACCCAGTACTTC
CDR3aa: CASSPQQEETQYF

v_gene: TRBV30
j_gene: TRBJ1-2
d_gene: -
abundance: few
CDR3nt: TGTGCCTGGAGTGTATCTGGGGCGGGGTACTATGGCTACACCTTC
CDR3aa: CAWSVSGAGYYGYTF

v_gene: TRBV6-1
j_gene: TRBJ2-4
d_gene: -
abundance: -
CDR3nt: TGTGCCAGCAGTGGGGTTACAGGTACCTTGGCCAAAAACATTCAGTACTTC
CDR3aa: CASSGVTGTLAKNIQYF

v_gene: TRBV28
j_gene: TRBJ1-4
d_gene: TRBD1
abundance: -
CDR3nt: TGTGCCAGCCAGGGGGTTCTGCCTAATGAAAAACTGTTTTTT
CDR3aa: CASQGVLPNEKLFF

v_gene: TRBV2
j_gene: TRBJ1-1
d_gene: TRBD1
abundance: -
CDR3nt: TGTGCCAGCAGCGAGGACAGGATGAACACTGAAGCTTTCTTT
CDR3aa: CASSEDRMNTEAFF

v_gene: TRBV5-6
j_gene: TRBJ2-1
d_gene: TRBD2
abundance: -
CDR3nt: TGTGCCAGCCGGCGGGGGGGTTCAGGCAATGAGCAGTTCTTC
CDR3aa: CASRRGGSGNEQFF

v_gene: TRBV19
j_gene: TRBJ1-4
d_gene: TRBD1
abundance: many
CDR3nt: TGTGCCAGTAGCTCGATAGGGACAGGGGAAAGAAAACTGTTTTTT
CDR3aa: CASSSIGTGERKLFF

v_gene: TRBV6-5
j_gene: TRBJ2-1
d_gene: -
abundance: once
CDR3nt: TGTGCCAGCAGTTACTCGGCCGCTAGCGCACTCAATGAGCAGTTCTTC
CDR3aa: CASSYSAASALNEQFF

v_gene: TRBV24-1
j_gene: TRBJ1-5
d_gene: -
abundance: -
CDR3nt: TGTGCCGCTTCAGCGGGTGGGGGGGCACAGCCCCAGCATTTT
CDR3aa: CAASAGGGAQPQHF

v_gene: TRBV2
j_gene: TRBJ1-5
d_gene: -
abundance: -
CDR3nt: TGTGCCAGCAGTGATCACAGGGCTAGTCAGCCCCAGCATTTT
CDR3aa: CASSDHRASQPQHF

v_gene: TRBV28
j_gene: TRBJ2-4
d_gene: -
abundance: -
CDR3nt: TGTGCCAGCAGTCGGGAACAGGGCATTCAGTACTTC
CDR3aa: CASSREQGIQYF

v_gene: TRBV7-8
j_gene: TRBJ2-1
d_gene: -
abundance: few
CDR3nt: TGTGCCAGCAGCCCCCGGCCCGGGTCGACCATCGCCGATGTGGGAGAGGGGACACACAATGAGCAGTTCTTC
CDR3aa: CASSPRPGSTIADVGEGTHNEQFF

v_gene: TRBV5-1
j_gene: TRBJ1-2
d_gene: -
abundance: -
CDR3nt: TGCGCCAGCAGTCCTGGGCGGGGGCTGGACTATGGCTACACCTTC
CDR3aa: CASSPGRGLDYGYTF

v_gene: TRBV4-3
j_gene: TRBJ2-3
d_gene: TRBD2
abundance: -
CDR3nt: TGCGCCAGCAGCCAGGCTAGCGGCCACACAGATACGCAGTATTTT
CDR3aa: CASSQASGHTDTQYF

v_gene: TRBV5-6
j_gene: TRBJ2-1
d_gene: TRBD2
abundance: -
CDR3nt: TGTGCCAGCAGCAGAAGACTAGCGGGAGGGTACAATGAGCAGTTCTTC
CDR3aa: CASSRRLAGGYNEQFF

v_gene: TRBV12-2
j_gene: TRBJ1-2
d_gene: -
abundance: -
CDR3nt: TGTGCAAGTCGCTACAGGGTCGGCTACACCTTC
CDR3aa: CASRYRVGYTF

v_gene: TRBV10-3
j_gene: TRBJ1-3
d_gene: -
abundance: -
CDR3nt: TGTGCCACCACACGACAGGCGGACTCTGGAAACACCATATATTTT
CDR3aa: CATTRQADSGNTIYF

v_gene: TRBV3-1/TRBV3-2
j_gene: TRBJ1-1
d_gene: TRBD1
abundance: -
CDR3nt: TGTGCCAGCAGCCCCGGGACAGGGGGGAGGTTTGGCACTGAAGCTTTCTTT
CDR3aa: CASSPGTGGRFGTEAFF

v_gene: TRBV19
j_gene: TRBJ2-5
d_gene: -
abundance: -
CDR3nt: TGTGCCAGTAGTATAGACCCGACAGGCGCTCAAGAGACCCAGTACTTC
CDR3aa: CASSIDPTGAQETQYF

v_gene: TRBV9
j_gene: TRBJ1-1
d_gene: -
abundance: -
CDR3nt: TGTGCCAGCACGGGGGATGCGGGGATGAACACTGAAGCTTTCTTT
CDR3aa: CASTGDAGMNTEAFF

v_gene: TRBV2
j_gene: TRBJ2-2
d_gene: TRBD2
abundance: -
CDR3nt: TGTGCCAGCCTAGCGGGGGGCCCGAACACCGGGGAGCTGTTTTTT
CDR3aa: CASLAGGPNTGELFF

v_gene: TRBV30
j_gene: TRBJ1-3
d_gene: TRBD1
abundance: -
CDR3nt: TGTGCCTGGGGCCCGGGACAGGCTGGAAACACCATATATTTT
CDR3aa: CAWGPGQAGNTIYF

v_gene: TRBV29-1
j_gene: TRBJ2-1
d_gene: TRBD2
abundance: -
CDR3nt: TGCAGCGCGAGCGGGGGAGTTTCCTACAATGAGCAGTTCTTC
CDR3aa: CSASGGVSYNEQFF

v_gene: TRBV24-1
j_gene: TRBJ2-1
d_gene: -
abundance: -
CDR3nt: TGTGCCACCACGGCGGGCAATGAGCAGTTCTTC
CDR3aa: CATTAGNEQFF

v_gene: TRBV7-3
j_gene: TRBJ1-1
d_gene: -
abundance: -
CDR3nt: TGTGCCAGCAGCTTAGATAACAGATCAGCAGCTTTCTTT
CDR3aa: CASSLDNRSAAFF

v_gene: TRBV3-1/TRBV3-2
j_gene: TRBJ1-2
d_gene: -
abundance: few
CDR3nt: TGTGCCAGCAGCCAAGATCTCTGGACAGAGACTGGCTACACCTTC
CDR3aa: CASSQDLWTETGYTF

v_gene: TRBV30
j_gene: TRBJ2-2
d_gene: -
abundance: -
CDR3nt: TGTGCCTGGAGTGTAGAGGTTGGGACCGGGGAGCTGTTTTTT
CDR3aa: CAWSVEVGTGELFF

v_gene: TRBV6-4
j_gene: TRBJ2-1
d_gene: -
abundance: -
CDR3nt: TGTGCCAGCAGTGCCGACTTCTACAATGAGCAGTTCTTC
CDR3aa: CASSADFYNEQFF

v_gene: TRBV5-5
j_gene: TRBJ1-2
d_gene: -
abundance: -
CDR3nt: TGTGCCAGCAGCTTGTGGGGCAGGGCAGACTATGGCTACACCTTC
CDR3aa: CASSLWGRADYGYTF

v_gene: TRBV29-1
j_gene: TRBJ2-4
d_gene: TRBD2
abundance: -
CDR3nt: TGCAGCGTAGTTATAGGACTAGCGGGGGACATTCAGTACTTC
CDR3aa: CSVVIGLAGDIQYF

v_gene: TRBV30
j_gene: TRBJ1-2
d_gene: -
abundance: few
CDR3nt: TGTGCCTGGATGAGGGAGGGCTACACCTTC
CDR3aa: CAWMREGYTF

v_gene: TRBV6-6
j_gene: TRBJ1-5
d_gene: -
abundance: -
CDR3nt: TGTGCCGGGGGTGGGGGGAGCAATCAGCCCCAGCATTTT
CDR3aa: CAGGGGSNQPQHF

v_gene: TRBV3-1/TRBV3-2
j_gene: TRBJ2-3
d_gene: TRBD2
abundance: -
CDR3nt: TGTGCCAGCAGCGCGGGGGGCCCTAGCGGCTACACAGATACGCAGTATTTT
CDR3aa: CASSAGGPSGYTDTQYF

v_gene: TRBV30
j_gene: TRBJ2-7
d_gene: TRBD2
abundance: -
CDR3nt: TGTGCCTGGGCCGGGAGGTCCTACGAGCAGTACTTC
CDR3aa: CAWAGRSYEQYF

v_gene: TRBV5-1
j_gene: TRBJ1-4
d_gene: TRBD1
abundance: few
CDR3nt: TGCGCCAGCAGCTTGGGGGACAGGGGAGGTGAAAAACTGTTTTTT
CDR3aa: CASSLGDRGGEKLFF

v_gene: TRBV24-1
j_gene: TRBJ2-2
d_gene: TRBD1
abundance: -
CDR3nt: TGTGCCACCAGTGATCTCGGGACAGGTACGACCGGGGAGCTGTTTTTT
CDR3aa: CATSDLGTGTTGELFF

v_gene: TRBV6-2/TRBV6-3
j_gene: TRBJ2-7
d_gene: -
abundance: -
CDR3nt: TGTGCCAGCAGTTCAACCAGCTACGAGCAGTACTTC
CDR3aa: CASSSTSYEQYF

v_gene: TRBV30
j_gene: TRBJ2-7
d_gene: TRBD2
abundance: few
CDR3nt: TGTGCCTGGAGTATGGGACTAGCTCGGGCCGAGCAGTACTTC
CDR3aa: CAWSMGLARAEQYF

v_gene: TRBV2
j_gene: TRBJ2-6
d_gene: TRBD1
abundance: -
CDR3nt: TGTGCCAGCAGAGAAGGACAGGGGCGGTCTGGGGCCAACGTCCTGACTTTC
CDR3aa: CASREGQGRSGANVLTF

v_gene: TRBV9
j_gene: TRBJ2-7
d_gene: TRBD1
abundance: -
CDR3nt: TGTGCCAGCAGCGAGGGGACAGGTACCTACGAGCAGTACTTC
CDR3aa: CASSEGTGTYEQYF

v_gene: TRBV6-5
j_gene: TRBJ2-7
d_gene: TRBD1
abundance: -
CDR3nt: TGTGCCAGCAGAGATACAGGGGCCTACGAGCAGTACTTC
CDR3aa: CASRDTGAYEQYF

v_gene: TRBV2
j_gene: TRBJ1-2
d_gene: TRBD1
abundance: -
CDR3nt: TGTGCCAGCACTTCCGGGACAGGGGCTTATGGCTACACCTTC
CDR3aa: CASTSGTGAYGYTF

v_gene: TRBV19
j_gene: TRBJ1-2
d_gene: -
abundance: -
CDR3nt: TGTGCCAGTAGTCCGTCAGGGATGGCCTATGGCTACACCTTC
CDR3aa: CASSPSGMAYGYTF

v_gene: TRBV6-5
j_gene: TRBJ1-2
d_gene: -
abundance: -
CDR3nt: TGTGCCAGCAGTTATAGGGAGGGGGGCTACACCTTC
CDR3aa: CASSYREGGYTF

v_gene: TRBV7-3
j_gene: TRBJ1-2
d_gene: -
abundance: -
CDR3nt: TGTGCCAGCAGCACCGGGGGGAACGAGGACTATGGCTACACCTTC
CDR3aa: CASSTGGNEDYGYTF

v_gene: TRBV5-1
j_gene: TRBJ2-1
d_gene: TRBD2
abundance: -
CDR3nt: TGCGCCAGCAGCTCGGGACTAGCGGACGTCAATGAGCAGTTCTTC
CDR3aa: CASSSGLADVNEQFF

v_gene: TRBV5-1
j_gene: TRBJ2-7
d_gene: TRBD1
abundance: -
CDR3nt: TGCGCCAGCAGCTCGGGACAGGTAAACGCCTACGAGCAGTACTTC
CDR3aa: CASSSGQVNAYEQYF